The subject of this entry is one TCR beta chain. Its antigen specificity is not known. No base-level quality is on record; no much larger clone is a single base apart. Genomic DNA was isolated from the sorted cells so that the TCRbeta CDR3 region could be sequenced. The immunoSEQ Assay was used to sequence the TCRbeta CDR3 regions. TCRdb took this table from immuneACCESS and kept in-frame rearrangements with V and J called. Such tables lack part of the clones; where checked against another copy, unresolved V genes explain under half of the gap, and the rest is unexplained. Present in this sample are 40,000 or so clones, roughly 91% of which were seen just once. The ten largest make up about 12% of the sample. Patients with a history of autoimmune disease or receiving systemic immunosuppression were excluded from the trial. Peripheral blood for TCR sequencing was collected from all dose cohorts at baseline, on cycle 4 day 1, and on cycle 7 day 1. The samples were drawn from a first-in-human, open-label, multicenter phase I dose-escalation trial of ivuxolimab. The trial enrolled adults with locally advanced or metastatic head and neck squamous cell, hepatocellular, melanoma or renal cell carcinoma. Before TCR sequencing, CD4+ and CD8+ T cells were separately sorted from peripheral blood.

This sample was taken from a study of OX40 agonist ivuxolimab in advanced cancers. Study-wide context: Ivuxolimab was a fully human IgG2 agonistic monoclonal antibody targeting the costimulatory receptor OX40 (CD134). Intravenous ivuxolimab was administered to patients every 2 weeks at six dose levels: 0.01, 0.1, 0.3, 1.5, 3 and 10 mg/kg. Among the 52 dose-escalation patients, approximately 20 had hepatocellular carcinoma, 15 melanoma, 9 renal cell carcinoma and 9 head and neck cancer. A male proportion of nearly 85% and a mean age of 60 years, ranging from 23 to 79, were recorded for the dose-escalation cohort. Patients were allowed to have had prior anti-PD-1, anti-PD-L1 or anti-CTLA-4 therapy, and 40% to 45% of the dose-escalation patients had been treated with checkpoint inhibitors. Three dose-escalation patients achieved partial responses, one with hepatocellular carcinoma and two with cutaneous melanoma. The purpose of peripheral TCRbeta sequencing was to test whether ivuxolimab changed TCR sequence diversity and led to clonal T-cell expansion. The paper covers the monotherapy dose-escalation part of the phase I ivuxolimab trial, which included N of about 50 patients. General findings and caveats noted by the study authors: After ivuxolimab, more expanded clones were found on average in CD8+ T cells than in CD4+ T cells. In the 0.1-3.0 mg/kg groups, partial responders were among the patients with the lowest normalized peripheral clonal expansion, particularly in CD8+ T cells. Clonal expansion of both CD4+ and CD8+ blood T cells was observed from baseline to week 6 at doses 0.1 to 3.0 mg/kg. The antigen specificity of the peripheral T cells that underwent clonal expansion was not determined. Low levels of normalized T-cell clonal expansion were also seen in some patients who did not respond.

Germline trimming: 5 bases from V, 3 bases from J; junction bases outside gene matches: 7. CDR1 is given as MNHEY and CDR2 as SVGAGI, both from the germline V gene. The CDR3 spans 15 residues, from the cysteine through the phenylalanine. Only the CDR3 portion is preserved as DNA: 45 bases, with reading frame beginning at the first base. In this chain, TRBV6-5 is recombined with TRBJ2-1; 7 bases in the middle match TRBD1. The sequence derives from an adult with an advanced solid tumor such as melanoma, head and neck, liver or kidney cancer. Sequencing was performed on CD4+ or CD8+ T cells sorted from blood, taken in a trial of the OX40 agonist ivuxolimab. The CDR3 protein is CASSPGTVFYNEQFF. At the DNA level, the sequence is TGTGCCAGCAGTCCGGGGACAGTCTTCTACAATGAGCAGTTCTTC.